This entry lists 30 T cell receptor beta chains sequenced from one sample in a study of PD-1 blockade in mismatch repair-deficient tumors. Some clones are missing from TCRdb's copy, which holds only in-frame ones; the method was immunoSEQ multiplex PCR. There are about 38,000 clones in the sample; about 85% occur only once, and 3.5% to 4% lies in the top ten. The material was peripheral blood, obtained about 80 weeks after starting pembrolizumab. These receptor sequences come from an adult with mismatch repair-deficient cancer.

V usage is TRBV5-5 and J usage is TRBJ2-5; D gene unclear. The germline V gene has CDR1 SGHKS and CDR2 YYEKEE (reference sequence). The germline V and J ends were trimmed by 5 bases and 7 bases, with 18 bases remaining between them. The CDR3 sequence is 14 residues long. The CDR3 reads CASSSGRSRGTQYF. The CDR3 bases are TGTGCCAGCAGTAGTGGACGGTCGCGAGGGACCCAGTACTTC.

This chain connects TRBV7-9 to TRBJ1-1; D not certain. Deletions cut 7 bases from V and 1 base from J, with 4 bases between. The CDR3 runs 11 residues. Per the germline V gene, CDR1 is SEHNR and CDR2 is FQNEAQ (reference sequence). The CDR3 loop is CASTWNTEAFF. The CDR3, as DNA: TGTGCCAGCACGTGGAACACTGAAGCTTTCTTT.

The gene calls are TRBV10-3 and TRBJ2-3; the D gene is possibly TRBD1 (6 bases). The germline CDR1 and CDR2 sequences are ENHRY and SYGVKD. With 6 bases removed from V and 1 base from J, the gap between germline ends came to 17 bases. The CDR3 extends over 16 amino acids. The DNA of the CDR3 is TGTGCCATCAGCCTTAACCAGGGGAGTGGCACAGATACGCAGTATTTT. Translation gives CAISLNQGSGTDTQYF.

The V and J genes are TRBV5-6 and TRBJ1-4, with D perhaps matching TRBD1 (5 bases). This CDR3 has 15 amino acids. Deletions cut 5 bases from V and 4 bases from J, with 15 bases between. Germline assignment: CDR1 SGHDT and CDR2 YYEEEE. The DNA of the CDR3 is TGTGCCAGCAGTCCATCCGGGACCCATAATGAAAAACTGTTTTTT. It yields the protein CASSPSGTHNEKLFF.

The CDR3 reads CASSLQGTEAFF. CDR3 sequence (DNA): TGTGCCAGCAGCCTACAGGGGACTGAAGCTTTCTTT. The gene calls are TRBV11-2 and TRBJ1-1; 7 bases line up with TRBD1. The CDR3 runs to 12 residues. With 5 bases clipped from V and 5 bases from J, the junction kept 2 bases outside the gene matches. Germline V gene data show CDR1 as SGHAT and CDR2 as FQNNGV.

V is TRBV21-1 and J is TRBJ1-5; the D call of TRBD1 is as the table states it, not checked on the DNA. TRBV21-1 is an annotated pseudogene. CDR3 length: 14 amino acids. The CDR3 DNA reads TGTGCCAGCAGCGCCATGGGCCGAGATCAGCCCCAGCATTTT. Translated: CASSAMGRDQPQHF.

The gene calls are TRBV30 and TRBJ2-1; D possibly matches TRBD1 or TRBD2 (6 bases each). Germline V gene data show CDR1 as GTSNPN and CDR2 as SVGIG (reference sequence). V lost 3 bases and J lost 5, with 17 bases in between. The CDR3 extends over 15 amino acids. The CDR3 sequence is CAWSQLDRTNNEQFF. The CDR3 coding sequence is TGTGCCTGGAGCCAACTAGACAGGACTAACAATGAGCAGTTCTTC.

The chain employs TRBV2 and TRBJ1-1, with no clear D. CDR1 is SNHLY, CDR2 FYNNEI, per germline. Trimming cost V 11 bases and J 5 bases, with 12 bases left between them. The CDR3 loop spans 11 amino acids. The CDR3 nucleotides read TGTGCCGTCCCGATTGGGACTGAAGCTTTCTTT. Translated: CAVPIGTEAFF.

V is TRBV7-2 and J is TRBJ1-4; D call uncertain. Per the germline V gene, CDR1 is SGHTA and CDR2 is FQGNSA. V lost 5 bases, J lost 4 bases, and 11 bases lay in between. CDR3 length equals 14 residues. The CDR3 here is CASSPRAFNEKLFF. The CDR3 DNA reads TGTGCCAGCAGCCCGAGGGCCTTTAATGAAAAACTGTTTTTT.

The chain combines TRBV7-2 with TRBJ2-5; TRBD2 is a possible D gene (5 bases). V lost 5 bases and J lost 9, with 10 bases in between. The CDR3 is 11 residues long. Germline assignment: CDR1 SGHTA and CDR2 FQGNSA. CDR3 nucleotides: TGTGCCAGCAGCCGGGGATTTGCCCAGTACTTC. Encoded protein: CASSRGFAQYF.

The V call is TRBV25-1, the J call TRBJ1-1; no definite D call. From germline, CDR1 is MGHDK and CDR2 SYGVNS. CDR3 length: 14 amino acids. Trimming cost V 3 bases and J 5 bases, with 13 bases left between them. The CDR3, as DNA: TGTGCCAGCAGTGAGAGTGAGATCCCGACTGAAGCTTTCTTT. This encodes CASSESEIPTEAFF.

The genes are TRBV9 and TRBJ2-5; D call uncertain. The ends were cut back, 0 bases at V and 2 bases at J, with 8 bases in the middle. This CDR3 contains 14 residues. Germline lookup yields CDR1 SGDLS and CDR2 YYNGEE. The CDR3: CASSVANWQETQYF. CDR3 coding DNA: TGTGCCAGCAGCGTAGCAAACTGGCAAGAGACCCAGTACTTC.

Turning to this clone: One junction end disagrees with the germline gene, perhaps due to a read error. CDR3 sequence (DNA): TGTGCCAGCAGTGGCCGGGACAGGGCTCGGAGCTATGGCCACACCTTC. It specifies CASSGRDRARSYGHTF. The genes are TRBV6-1 and TRBJ1-2; 9 bases are shared with TRBD1. The germline V gene encodes CDR1 MNHNS and CDR2 SASEGT. CDR3 length: 16 residues.

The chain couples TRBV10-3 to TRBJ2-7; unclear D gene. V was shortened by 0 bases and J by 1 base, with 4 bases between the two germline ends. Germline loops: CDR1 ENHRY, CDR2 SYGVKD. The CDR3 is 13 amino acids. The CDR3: CAISESGSYEQYF. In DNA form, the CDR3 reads TGTGCCATCAGTGAGTCGGGATCCTACGAGCAGTACTTC.

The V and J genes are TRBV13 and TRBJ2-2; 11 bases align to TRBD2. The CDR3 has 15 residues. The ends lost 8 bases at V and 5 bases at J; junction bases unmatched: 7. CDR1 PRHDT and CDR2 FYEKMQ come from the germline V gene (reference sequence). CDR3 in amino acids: CASVRSGRATGELFF. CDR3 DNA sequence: TGTGCCAGCGTTCGTAGCGGGAGGGCGACCGGGGAGCTGTTTTTT.

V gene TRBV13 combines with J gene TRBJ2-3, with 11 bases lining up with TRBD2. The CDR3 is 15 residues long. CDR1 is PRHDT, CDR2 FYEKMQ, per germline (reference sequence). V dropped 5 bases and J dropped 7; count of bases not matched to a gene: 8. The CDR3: CASSVMTSGENTQYF. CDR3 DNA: TGTGCCAGCAGCGTTATGACTAGCGGGGAAAATACGCAGTATTTT. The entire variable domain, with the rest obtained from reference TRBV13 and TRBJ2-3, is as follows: AAGVIQSPRHLIKEKRETATLKCYPIPRHDTVYWYQQGPGQDPQFLISFYEKMQSDKGSIPDRFSAQQFSDYHSELNMSSLELGDSALYFCASSVMTSGENTQYFGPGTRLTVL.

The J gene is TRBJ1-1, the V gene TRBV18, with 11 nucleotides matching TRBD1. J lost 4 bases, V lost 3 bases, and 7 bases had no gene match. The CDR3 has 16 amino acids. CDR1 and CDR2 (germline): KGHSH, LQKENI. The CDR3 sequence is CASSPRTGGEATEAFF. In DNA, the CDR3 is TGTGCCAGCTCACCGCGGACAGGGGGCGAAGCCACTGAAGCTTTCTTT.

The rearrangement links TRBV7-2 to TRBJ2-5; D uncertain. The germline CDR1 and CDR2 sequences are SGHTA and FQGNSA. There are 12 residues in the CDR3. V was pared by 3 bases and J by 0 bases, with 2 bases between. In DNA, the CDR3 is TGTGCCAGCAGCTTGTACCAAGAGACCCAGTACTTC. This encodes CASSLYQETQYF.

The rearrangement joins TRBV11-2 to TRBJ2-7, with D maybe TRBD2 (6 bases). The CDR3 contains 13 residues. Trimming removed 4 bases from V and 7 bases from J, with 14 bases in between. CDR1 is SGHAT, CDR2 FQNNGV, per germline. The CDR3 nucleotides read TGTGCCAGCAGCTGGATAGCGGAGGGTGAGCAGTACTTC. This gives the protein CASSWIAEGEQYF. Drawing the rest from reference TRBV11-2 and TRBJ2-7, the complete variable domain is EAGVAQSPRYKIIEKRQSVAFWCNPISGHATLYWYQQILGQGPKLLIQFQNNGVVDDSQLPKDRFSAERLKGVDSTLKIQPAKLEDSAVYLCASSWIAEGEQYFGPGTRLTVT.

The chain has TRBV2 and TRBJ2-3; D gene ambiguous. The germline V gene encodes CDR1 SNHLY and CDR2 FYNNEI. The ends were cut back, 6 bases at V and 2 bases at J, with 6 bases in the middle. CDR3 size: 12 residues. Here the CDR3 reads CASRRTTDTQYF. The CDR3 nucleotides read TGTGCCAGCAGGAGGACCACAGATACGCAGTATTTT. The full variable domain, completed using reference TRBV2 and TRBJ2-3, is EPEVTQTPSHQVTQMGQEVILRCVPISNHLYFYWYRQILGQKVEFLVSFYNNEISEKSEIFDDQFSVERPDGSNFTLKIRSTKLEDSAMYFCASRRTTDTQYFGPGTRLTVL.

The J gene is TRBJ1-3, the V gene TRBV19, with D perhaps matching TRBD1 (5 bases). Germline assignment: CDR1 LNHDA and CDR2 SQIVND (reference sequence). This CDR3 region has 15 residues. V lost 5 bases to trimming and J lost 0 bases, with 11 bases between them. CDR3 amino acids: CASSQLGGSGNTIYF. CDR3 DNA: TGTGCCAGTAGTCAGCTCGGGGGCTCTGGAAACACCATATATTTT.

CDR3 in amino acids: CASSETSGRYEQYF. The CDR3 region has the DNA TGTGCCAGCAGTGAGACTAGCGGGAGGTACGAGCAGTACTTC. V and J are TRBV6-5 and TRBJ2-7; 13 nucleotides agree with TRBD2. Unmatched junction bases numbered 2, after V lost 5 bases and J lost 4 bases. The CDR3 extends over 14 amino acids. Germline CDR1 MNHEY, CDR2 SVGAGI.

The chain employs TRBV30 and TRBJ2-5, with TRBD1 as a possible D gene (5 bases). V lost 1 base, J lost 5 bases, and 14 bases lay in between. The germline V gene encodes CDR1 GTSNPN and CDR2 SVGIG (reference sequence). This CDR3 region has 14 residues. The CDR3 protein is CAWSELGVWETQYF. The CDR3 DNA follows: TGTGCCTGGAGTGAGTTAGGGGTTTGGGAGACCCAGTACTTC.

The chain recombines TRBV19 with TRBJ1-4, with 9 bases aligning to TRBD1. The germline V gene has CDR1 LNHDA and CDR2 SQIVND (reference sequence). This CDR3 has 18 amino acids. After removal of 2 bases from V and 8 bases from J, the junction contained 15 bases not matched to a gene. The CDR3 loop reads CASSISPKDRGLEEKLFF. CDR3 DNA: TGTGCCAGTAGTATATCCCCTAAGGACAGGGGCTTAGAGGAAAAACTGTTTTTT.

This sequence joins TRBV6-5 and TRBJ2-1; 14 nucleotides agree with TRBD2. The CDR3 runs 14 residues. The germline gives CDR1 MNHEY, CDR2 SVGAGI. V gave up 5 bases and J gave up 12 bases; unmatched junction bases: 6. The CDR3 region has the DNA TGTGCCAGCAGTACCGGGACTAGCGGGAGTCGGCAGTTCTTC. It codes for CASSTGTSGSRQFF.

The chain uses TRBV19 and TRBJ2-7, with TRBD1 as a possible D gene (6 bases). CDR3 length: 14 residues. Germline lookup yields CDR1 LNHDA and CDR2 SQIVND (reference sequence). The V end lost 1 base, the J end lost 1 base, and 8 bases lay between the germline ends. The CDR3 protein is CASSIGGGSYEQYF. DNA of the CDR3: TGTGCCAGTAGTATAGGAGGGGGATCCTACGAGCAGTACTTC.

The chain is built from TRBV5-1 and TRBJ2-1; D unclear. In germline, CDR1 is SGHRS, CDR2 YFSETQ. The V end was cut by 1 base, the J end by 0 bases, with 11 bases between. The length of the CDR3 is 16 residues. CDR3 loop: CASSLRVQRSYNEQFF. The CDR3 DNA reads TGCGCCAGCAGCTTGAGAGTACAACGCTCCTACAATGAGCAGTTCTTC.

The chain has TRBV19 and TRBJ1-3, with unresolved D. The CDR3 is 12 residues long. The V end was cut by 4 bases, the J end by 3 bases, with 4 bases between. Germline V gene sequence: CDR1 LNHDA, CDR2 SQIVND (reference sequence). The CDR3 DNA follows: TGTGCCAGTAGTACAGATGGAAACACCATATATTTT. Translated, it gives CASSTDGNTIYF. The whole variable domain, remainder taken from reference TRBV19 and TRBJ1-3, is DGGITQSPKYLFRKEGQNVTLSCEQNLNHDAMYWYRQDPGQGLRLIYYSQIVNDFQKGDIAEGYSVSREKKESFPLTVTSAQKNPTAFYLCASSTDGNTIYFGEGSWLTVV.

CDR3 sequence: CASSSGHEQFF. The CDR3 region has the DNA TGTGCCAGCAGCTCGGGGCACGAGCAGTTCTTC. The rearrangement joins TRBV7-3 to TRBJ2-1; either TRBD1 or TRBD2 may fit D (5 bases each). This CDR3 has 11 amino acids. Germline CDR1 SGHTA, CDR2 FQGTGA. Trimming shortened V by 4 bases and J by 10 bases, and 8 bases separated the two germline ends. The full variable domain, with the rest looked up from reference TRBV7-3 and TRBJ2-1, is GAGVSQTPSNKVTEKGKYVELRCDPISGHTALYWYRQSLGQGPEFLIYFQGTGAADDSGLPNDRFFAVRPEGSVSTLKIQRTERGDSAVYLCASSSGHEQFFGPGTRLTVL.

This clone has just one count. CDR3 in DNA: TGTGCCAGCTCACCTACTGTTTTATCGGGGCTTTCCTACAATGAGCAGTTCTTC. It codes for CASSPTVLSGLSYNEQFF. This chain links TRBV18 with TRBJ2-1, with D tentatively TRBD1 or TRBD2 (5 bases each). V dropped 3 bases and J dropped 1 base, with 19 bases sitting between them. The CDR3 has 18 amino acids. CDR1 KGHSH and CDR2 LQKENI come from the germline V gene.